This TCR beta chain comes out of a study of blood T cell repertoires in COVID-19. At the level of the study: Acute-phase and convalescent COVID-19 samples originated in the United States, Italy and Spain.

The CDR3 spans 16 residues. Germline V gene data show CDR1 as KGHSH and CDR2 as LQKENI. V lost 2 bases to trimming and J lost 1 base, with 15 bases between them. The assay was immunoSEQ multiplex PCR, and TCRdb's table has in-frame clones only and misses some. The data hold around 400,000 clones, with about 89% observed a single time. The clonotype comes from a woman aged 60-75 years with COVID-19, enrolled during active disease. The V and J genes are TRBV18 and TRBJ2-7; D is possibly TRBD1 (6 bases). The sequencing sample was made of peripheral blood. DNA of the CDR3: TGTGCCAGCTCACCAATTGTGACAGGATTTTCCTACGAGCAGTACTTC. It translates to CASSPIVTGFSYEQYF.